The 11 T cell receptor beta chains below come from one sample, sequenced in a study of tumor-infiltrating lymphocytes in oesophageal squamous cell carcinoma. TCRdb independently ran MiXCR on the PCR reads; one entry per CDR3 protein. The sample lists some 6,000 distinct CDR3 sequences, roughly 14% seen once, with roughly a sixth in the top ten. Sequenced sample: esophageal tumor tissue. The receptors here all came from a male donor with esophageal squamous cell carcinoma.

This clonotype is termed medium-sized. This chain joins TRBV10-2 and TRBJ2-1; D uncertain. The CDR3 length is 13 residues. CDR1 is WSHSY and CDR2 is SAAADI in the germline V gene. Trimming removed 2 bases at V and 4 bases at J, with 6 bases between. The CDR3 protein is CASSELEYNEQFF. CDR3 bases: TGCGCCAGCAGTGAGCTCGAGTACAATGAGCAGTTCTTC.

As to this clonotype: This may be a read error, as it is one base from a much larger clone. The chain uses TRBV5-4 and TRBJ2-7; 7 bases fit TRBD1. V dropped 3 bases and J dropped 7; count of bases not matched to a gene: 13. Germline V gene data show CDR1 as SGHNT and CDR2 as YYREEE (reference sequence). The length of the CDR3 is 15 residues. CDR3 sequence reads: CASSWGRQGTGEQYF. The CDR3 DNA is TGTGCCAGCAGCTGGGGGCGACAGGGCACCGGTGAGCAGTACTTC.

This clonotype occurred many times. The rearrangement joins TRBV6-1 to TRBJ1-1; D is unresolved. V lost 6 bases to trimming and J lost 0 bases, with 5 bases between them. CDR1 is MNHNS and CDR2 is SASEGT in the germline V gene. This CDR3 region has 12 residues. The CDR3 sequence: CASRKLNTEAFF. CDR3 sequence (DNA): TGTGCCAGCAGGAAATTGAACACTGAAGCTTTCTTT.

This clonotype is medium-sized within its sample. One junction end disagrees with the germline gene, perhaps due to a read error. This chain links TRBV12-3 or TRBV12-4 with TRBJ1-1; tentatively, D is TRBD1 (5 bases). The CDR3 extends over 17 amino acids. CDR3 amino acids: CASSLATGGTMNTEAFF. CDR3 DNA sequence: TGTGCCAGCAGTCTAGCCACTGGGGGGACCATGAACACTGAAGCTTTCTTT.

This clonotype appeared a few times. This may arise from a read error, as a much more abundant clone is one base away. This sequence joins TRBV7-9 and TRBJ2-7; 8 bases fit TRBD1. CDR1 SEHNR and CDR2 FQNEAQ come from the germline V gene (reference sequence). The CDR3 sequence is 14 residues long. The ends lost 1 base at V and 7 bases at J; junction bases unmatched: 6. Written as DNA, the CDR3 is TGTGCCAGCAGCTTAGGACAGGGGTATAAGGAGCAGTACTTC. Translating it yields CASSLGQGYKEQYF.

This clonotype qualifies as medium-sized. The CDR3 DNA is TGTGCCAGCAGCAGGGACTTAGCGCAGTTCTTC. Protein sequence: CASSRDLAQFF. This chain connects TRBV28 to TRBJ2-1; tentative D call: TRBD2 (6 bases). The germline V gene has CDR1 MDHEN and CDR2 SYDVKM. Trimming shortened V by 6 bases and J by 12 bases, and 12 bases separated the two germline ends. The CDR3 spans 11 residues. Full variable domain (missing parts from reference TRBV28 and TRBJ2-1): DVKVTQSSRYLVKRTGEKVFLECVQDMDHENMFWYRQDPGLGLRLIYFSYDVKMKEKGDIPEGYSVSREKKERFSLILESASTNQTSMYLCASSRDLAQFFGPGTRLTVL.

V is TRBV19 and J is TRBJ2-3; TRBD2 aligns across 11 bases. The germline V gene has CDR1 LNHDA and CDR2 SQIVND (reference sequence). CDR3 size: 13 residues. V lost 3 bases, J lost 14 bases, and 7 bases stayed unmatched. The CDR3 loop reads CASSIRLAGPWYF. Here the CDR3 DNA reads TGTGCCAGTAGTATCAGACTAGCGGGGCCTTGGTATTTT.

This clonotype came up a few times. The CDR3 protein is CASSLGQGKRETQYF. In nucleotides, the CDR3 is TGCGCCAGCAGCTTGGGGCAGGGTAAACGAGAGACCCAGTACTTC. The chain links TRBV5-1 to TRBJ2-3; tentative D call: TRBD1 (5 bases). The J call is doubtful: the DNA matches TRBJ2-5 better. The CDR3 sequence is 15 residues long. CDR1 and CDR2 (germline): SGHRS, YFSETQ.

The count of this clonotype is one. Lacking the conserved final phenylalanine or tryptophan, this CDR3 likely reflects a read error. No DNA is shown, since the ends of the CDR3 on it are uncertain; the CDR3 is the one TCRdb lists. V and J are TRBV7-9 and TRBJ2-6; the tabulated D call, TRBD1, remains unverified against the DNA. The CDR3 sequence runs 15 residues, both termini included. Germline CDR1 and CDR2: SEHNR and FQNEAQ (reference sequence). This CDR3 reads CASSLPGWSEQYFGA.

In its sample, this clonotype was seen many times. This sequence joins TRBV27 and TRBJ1-4; TRBD1 aligns across 8 bases. The CDR3 contains 15 residues. The germline gives CDR1 MNHEY, CDR2 SMNVEV (reference sequence). After removal of 6 bases from V and 4 bases from J, the junction contained 7 bases not matched to a gene. The CDR3 loop reads CASRARTGHNEKLFF. The CDR3 DNA is TGTGCCAGCAGGGCAAGGACAGGGCATAATGAAAAACTGTTTTTT.

As for this clonotype: This may arise from a read error, as a much more abundant clone is one base away. This chain connects TRBV5-6 to TRBJ2-7, with 9 bases matching TRBD1. The J call could be wrong; TRBJ2-1 is a better fit for the DNA end. Per germline, CDR1 SGHDT and CDR2 YYEEEE. The CDR3 is 14 residues long. This CDR3 reads CASSGTGLTYEQFF. The CDR3 DNA sequence: TGTGCCAGCAGCGGGACAGGGCTCACCTACGAGCAGTTCTTC.